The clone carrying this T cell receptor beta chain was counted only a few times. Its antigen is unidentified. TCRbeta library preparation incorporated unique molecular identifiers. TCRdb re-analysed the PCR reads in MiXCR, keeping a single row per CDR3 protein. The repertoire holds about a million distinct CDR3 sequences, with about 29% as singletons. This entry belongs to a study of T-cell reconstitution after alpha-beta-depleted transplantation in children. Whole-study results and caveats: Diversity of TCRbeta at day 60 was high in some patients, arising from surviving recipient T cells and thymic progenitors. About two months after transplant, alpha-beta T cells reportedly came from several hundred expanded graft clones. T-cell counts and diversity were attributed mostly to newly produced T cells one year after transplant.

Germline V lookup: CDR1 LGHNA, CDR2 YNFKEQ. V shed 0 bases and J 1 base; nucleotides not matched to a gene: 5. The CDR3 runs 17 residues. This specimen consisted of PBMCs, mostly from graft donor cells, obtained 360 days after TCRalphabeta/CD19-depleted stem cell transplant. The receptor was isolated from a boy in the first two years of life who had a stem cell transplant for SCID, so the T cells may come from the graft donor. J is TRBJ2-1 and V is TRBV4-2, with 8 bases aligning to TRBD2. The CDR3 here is CASSQDQGLVSYNEQFF. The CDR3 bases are TGTGCCAGCAGCCAAGATCAGGGACTAGTATCCTACAATGAGCAGTTCTTC.